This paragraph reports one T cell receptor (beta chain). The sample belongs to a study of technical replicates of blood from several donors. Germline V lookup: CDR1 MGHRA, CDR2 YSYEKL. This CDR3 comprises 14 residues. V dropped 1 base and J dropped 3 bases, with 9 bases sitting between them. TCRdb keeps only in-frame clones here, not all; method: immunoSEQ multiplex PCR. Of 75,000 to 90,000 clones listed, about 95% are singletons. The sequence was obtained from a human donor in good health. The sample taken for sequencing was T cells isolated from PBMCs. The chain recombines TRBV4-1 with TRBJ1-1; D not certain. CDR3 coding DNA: TGCGCCAGCAGCCAAGCCCCGGGTTACACTGAAGCTTTCTTT. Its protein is CASSQAPGYTEAFF.